This T cell receptor (beta chain) is drawn from a study of shared clonotypes between healthy human individuals. The assay was immunoSEQ multiplex PCR, and TCRdb's table has in-frame clones only and misses some. The sample consists of over 400,000 clones, more than 65% of them appearing once. The germline V and J ends were trimmed by 4 bases and 5 bases, with 12 bases remaining between them. The CDR3 runs to 13 residues. Germline CDR1 reads SGHRS; CDR2 reads YFSETQ. The V and J genes are TRBV5-1 and TRBJ2-5; D remains unclear. The sequenced sample was PBMCs. The sequence derives from a woman in her 40s in good health. Some clones in this sample may be carry-over from other donors' samples. The CDR3 bases are TGCGCCAGCAGCACGGCCTCTCGGGAGACCCAGTACTTC. Translating it yields CASSTASRETQYF.